Below are 7 T cell receptor beta chains sequenced from a single sample in a study of patients and donors after allogeneic stem cell transplantation. One entry per CDR3 protein results from TCRdb running MiXCR on the RT-PCR reads. This table holds some 880,000 distinct CDR3 sequences, 15% to 20% found once. The specimen was blood, either unsorted or a sorted T cell fraction (not recorded which). The receptor source for this set is a human donor who was either an allogeneic HSCT recipient or a stem cell or donor lymphocyte infusion donor (not recorded which). It is not recorded whose cells these are; they may come from a transplant donor.

This chain links TRBV15 with TRBJ2-3, with D perhaps matching TRBD1 (5 bases). CDR3 size: 14 residues. V was pared by 0 bases and J by 3 bases, with 7 bases between. The germline V gene encodes CDR1 LNHNV and CDR2 YYDKDF (reference sequence). This chain's CDR3 is CATSRDRGTDTQYF. CDR3 in DNA: TGTGCCACCAGCAGAGATAGGGGAACAGATACGCAGTATTTT. The variable domain in full, completed from reference TRBV15 and TRBJ2-3, reads DAMVIQNPRYQVTQFGKPVTLSCSQTLNHNVMYWYQQKSSQAPKLLFHYYDKDFNNEADTPDNFQSRRPNTSFCFLDIRSPGLGDTAMYLCATSRDRGTDTQYFGPGTRLTVL.

This clonotype appeared a few times. This may arise from a read error, as a much more abundant clone is one base away. This chain joins TRBV6-2 or TRBV6-3 and TRBJ2-7; 7 positions match TRBD1. CDR3 length: 14 amino acids. Germline-derived CDR1 and CDR2 are MNHEY and SVGEGT. Trimming removed 2 bases from V and 0 bases from J; junction bases left unmatched: 1. The CDR3 sequence is CASSYGTDSYEQYF. CDR3 sequence (DNA): TGTGCCAGCAGTTACGGGACAGACTCCTACGAGCAGTACTTC.

This clonotype showed up just a few times. The gene calls are TRBV6-1 and TRBJ1-2, with TRBD1 identical over 9 bases. J gave up 6 bases and V 5 bases, and 13 bases lay outside the gene matches. The germline V gene encodes CDR1 MNHNS and CDR2 SASEGT. CDR3 length equals 16 residues. Here the CDR3 reads CASSRQGVMAWDGYTF. The CDR3 DNA sequence: TGTGCCAGCAGTAGACAGGGGGTAATGGCTTGGGATGGCTACACCTTC.

The chain combines TRBV6-2 or TRBV6-3 with TRBJ2-1, with unresolved D. This CDR3 has 11 residues. V gave up 6 bases and J gave up 7 bases, with 7 bases separating them. Per germline, CDR1 MNHEY and CDR2 SVGEGT. The CDR3 spells CASRKKNEQFF. The DNA of the CDR3 is TGTGCCAGCAGGAAGAAGAATGAGCAGTTCTTC.

The gene calls are TRBV5-1 and TRBJ2-5, with D tentatively TRBD2 (7 bases). V was trimmed by 4 bases and J by 3 bases, leaving 13 bases between them. CDR1 is SGHRS and CDR2 is YFSETQ in the germline V gene. The CDR3 covers 14 residues. CDR3 in amino acids: CASSGGGAEETQYF. The CDR3 DNA reads TGCGCCAGCAGCGGAGGGGGGGCCGAAGAGACCCAGTACTTC. Filled out from reference TRBV5-1 and TRBJ2-5, the complete variable domain reads KAGVTQTPRYLIKTRGQQVTLSCSPISGHRSVSWYQQTPGQGLQFLFEYFSETQRNKGNFPGRFSGRQFSNSRSEMNVSTLELGDSALYLCASSGGGAEETQYFGPGTRLLVL.

This clonotype was counted between two and nine times. The chain couples TRBV27 to TRBJ2-3; D might be TRBD2 (5 bases). V was trimmed by 6 bases and J by 2 bases, leaving 18 bases between them. CDR3 length: 16 amino acids. In germline, CDR1 is MNHEY, CDR2 SMNVEV (reference sequence). In DNA form, the CDR3 reads TGTGCCAGCAGGATTTCGGACTTACATTACACAGATACGCAGTATTTT. It is translated as CASRISDLHYTDTQYF.

The chain uses TRBV6-2 or TRBV6-3 and TRBJ2-3, with 7 bases that match TRBD2. V lost 0 bases and J lost 1; bases outside the gene matches: 7. This CDR3 contains 17 residues. Germline lookup yields CDR1 MNHEY and CDR2 SVGEGT. The CDR3 bases are TGTGCCAGCAGTTACTCGACGGGAGGCGGGGGCACAGATACGCAGTATTTT. Translation gives CASSYSTGGGGTDTQYF.